These T cell receptor beta chains were read from a single sample in a study of post-analysis software for immune sequencing data. TCRdb re-called the PCR reads with MiXCR, one entry per CDR3 protein. This table holds roughly 700,000 distinct CDR3 sequences, less than 35% found once. The sequenced material came from blood. The receptors here all came from a girl aged 10 to 17 with multiple sclerosis. The CDR3 runs from the conserved cysteine through the conserved F or W. The D gene is left open where the match is weak. The listing skips clone size in some rows; elsewhere it reads once, few, many or a size class.

d_call	clone_size	j_call	v_call	cdr3_aa	cdr3_nt
TRBD1	.	TRBJ2-1	TRBV28	CASSRGTGGRAWNEQFF	TGTGCCAGCAGCCGAGGGACAGGGGGGCGGGCCTGGAATGAGCAGTTCTTC
.	few	TRBJ2-3	TRBV24-1	CATSDPTSRRGRRDTQYF	TGTGCCACCAGTGACCCTACCTCCCGGCGGGGTCGGCGAGATACGCAGTATTTT
.	.	TRBJ1-1	TRBV10-3	CAIRETGTEAFF	TGTGCCATCAGGGAGACAGGCACTGAAGCTTTCTTT
.	.	TRBJ2-7	TRBV10-3	CAVGGSRMPNEQYF	TGTGCCGTGGGGGGCAGCCGGATGCCAAACGAGCAGTACTTC
.	.	TRBJ1-4	TRBV4-2	CASSQAGAVRNEKPFF	TGTGCCAGCAGCCAAGCAGGGGCAGTTCGGAATGAAAAACCGTTTTTT
.	few	TRBJ1-5	TRBV15	CATNGGDRNQPQHF	TGTGCCACCAATGGGGGCGACCGCAATCAGCCCCAGCATTTT
TRBD1	.	TRBJ2-3	TRBV28	CASSLDRVGPDTQYF	TGTGCCAGCAGTTTAGACAGGGTGGGGCCAGATACGCAGTATTTT
.	few	TRBJ2-5	TRBV6-5	CASSDFLQETQYF	TGTGCCAGCAGTGACTTCCTTCAAGAGACCCAGTACTTC
.	.	TRBJ1-1	TRBV20-1	CSARFGTGNTEAFF	TGCAGTGCTCGATTCGGGACTGGGAACACTGAAGCTTTCTTT
.	.	TRBJ2-1	TRBV6-2/TRBV6-3	CASSSLRRFPRGEQFF	TGTGCCAGCAGTTCTTTGCGCCGCTTTCCGCGGGGTGAGCAGTTCTTC
TRBD2	few	TRBJ2-3	TRBV24-1	CATSARGADTQYF	TGTGCCACCAGTGCTCGGGGGGCAGATACGCAGTATTTT
TRBD1	.	TRBJ1-4	TRBV11-2	CASSLGDRGLINEKLFF	TGTGCCAGCAGCTTGGGGGACAGGGGGCTCATCAACGAAAAACTGTTTTTT
TRBD1	.	TRBJ2-7	TRBV20-1	CSALHGTGREQYF	TGCAGTGCTCTACATGGGACAGGGCGCGAGCAGTACTTC
.	.	TRBJ1-5	TRBV6-2/TRBV6-3	CASTSFGSSSNQPQHF	TGTGCCAGCACCAGCTTCGGCAGCTCTAGCAATCAGCCCCAGCATTTT